This T cell receptor beta chain stems from a study of PD-1 blockade in classical Hodgkin lymphoma. Overall study results and limits: Significant TCR diversity gains by C4D1 occurred in CD4+ but not CD8+ cells.

This sample's time point: cycle 4 day 1 (C4D1), after 5 to 7 weeks of nivolumab. Brentuximab vedotin exposure varied, and every patient relapsed after autologous stem cell transplantation. By magnetic negative selection, CD8+ T cells were isolated from the thawed PBMCs. The germline V gene encodes CDR1 SEHNR and CDR2 FQNEAQ (reference sequence). V was shortened by 5 bases and J by 4 bases, with 14 bases between the two germline ends. The CDR3 has 14 amino acids. Assay used: immunoSEQ multiplex PCR; TCRdb lists only in-frame clones, some missing. Altogether 12,000 or so clones are present, roughly 81% being singletons, with the ten largest covering 30% to 40%. Concerning this clone: Its specificity is not known.

This chain connects TRBV7-9 to TRBJ2-5; maybe TRBD2 (6 bases). The sample consisted of CD8+ T cells from blood, taken before the fourth cycle of nivolumab. The sequence derives from a human donor with classical Hodgkin lymphoma. The donor label of this sample is uncertain. CDR3 sequence reads: CASSPMGLLETQYF. In nucleotides, the CDR3 is TGTGCCAGCAGCCCAATGGGACTTTTAGAGACCCAGTACTTC.